This entry lists 18 T cell receptor beta chains sequenced from one sample in a study of Ad26.COV2.S vaccination and SARS-CoV-2 variants. The treatment here: roughly 19 received Ad26.COV2.S at low or high dose, single or two shots; roughly five received placebo; per-sample allocation not given. Sampling was done on day 63 after the first vaccine or placebo injection. Profiling relied on immunoSEQ multiplex PCR, and the TCRdb table lists in-frame clones only, not all of them. Of 400,000 to 500,000 clones listed, 70% to 90% are singletons. Material: peripheral blood, obtained in a trial of Ad26.COV2.S vaccine versus placebo. Receptor source: a person aged 18-65 years who received the Ad26.COV2.S COVID-19 vaccine or a placebo.

The J gene is TRBJ2-1, the V gene TRBV6-5; possibly TRBD1 or TRBD2 for D (5 bases each). The germline V and J ends were trimmed by 7 bases and 10 bases, with 23 bases remaining between them. The germline V gene has CDR1 MNHEY and CDR2 SVGAGI. The CDR3 length is 15 residues. The DNA of the CDR3 is TGTGCCAGCACCTGGGACGGAACCCGTCCAGGCGAGCAGTTCTTC. Protein product: CASTWDGTRPGEQFF.

The chain combines TRBV11-2 with TRBJ1-3; unclear D gene. The CDR3 loop spans 14 amino acids. In germline, CDR1 is SGHAT, CDR2 FQNNGV. V gave up 4 bases and J gave up 5 bases, with 12 bases separating them. The CDR3 DNA is TGTGCCAGCAGCTACCCCGGCGGGAGAAACACCATATATTTT. It yields the protein CASSYPGGRNTIYF.

This clone was seen more than once but under ten times. The V and J genes are TRBV7-6 and TRBJ1-6; 9 bases are a match to TRBD1. The CDR3 is 15 amino acids. V trimming: 5 bases; J trimming: 7 bases; junction bases outside the gene matches: 6. Germline CDR1 and CDR2: SGHVS and FNYEAQ. CDR3 region: CASSATGGRNSPLHF. In DNA form, the CDR3 reads TGTGCCAGCAGCGCTACAGGGGGCCGGAATTCACCCCTCCACTTT.

The chain employs TRBV6-4 and TRBJ2-1; TRBD2 agrees at 10 bases. The CDR3 runs to 15 residues. Looked up from germline, CDR1 is MRHNA and CDR2 is SNTAGT. The junction had 6 bases not matched to a gene; V was cut back by 5 bases and J by 5 bases. CDR3 amino acids: CASSYLAGANNEQFF. CDR3 DNA sequence: TGTGCCAGCAGTTATCTAGCGGGGGCGAACAATGAGCAGTTCTTC.

The chain uses TRBV5-6 and TRBJ2-7, with D perhaps TRBD1 or TRBD2 (5 bases each). CDR1 and CDR2 from the germline V gene are SGHDT and YYEEEE. V lost 1 base, J lost 2 bases, and 7 bases lay in between. This CDR3 has 13 residues. CDR3 nucleotides: TGTGCCAGCAGCTTGAGGGACGCCTACGAGCAGTACTTC. Its translation: CASSLRDAYEQYF.

V usage is TRBV29-1 and J usage is TRBJ2-7, with 8 bases aligning to TRBD2. Germline CDR1 reads SQVTM; CDR2 reads ANQGSEA. After removal of 4 bases from V and 4 bases from J, the junction contained 3 bases not matched to a gene. This CDR3 region has 12 residues. CDR3 region: CSVVGLGYEQYF. CDR3 coding DNA: TGCAGCGTTGTGGGACTAGGATACGAGCAGTACTTC.

This clone was seen once. J is TRBJ2-1 and V is TRBV9; 11 nucleotides match TRBD2. CDR1 is SGDLS and CDR2 is YYNGEE in the germline V gene. The CDR3 has 16 residues. The V segment lost 1 base and the J segment 8 bases; nucleotides outside the gene matches: 8. The CDR3 protein is CASSVRLAGGQDEQFF. In nucleotides, the CDR3 is TGTGCCAGCAGCGTACGGCTAGCGGGGGGTCAGGATGAGCAGTTCTTC.

This chain connects TRBV18 to TRBJ2-2, with 8 bases identical to TRBD1. V dropped 1 base and J dropped 7; count of bases not matched to a gene: 5. The germline CDR1 and CDR2 sequences are KGHSH and LQKENI. This CDR3 is 15 amino acids long. CDR3 DNA: TGTGCCAGCTCACCACAGACAGGGGTCATCGGGGAGCTGTTTTTT. Its translation is CASSPQTGVIGELFF.

This clone has a handful of counts. The chain joins TRBV7-2 to TRBJ2-7; 11 bases are a match to TRBD2. CDR1 and CDR2 from the germline V gene are SGHTA and FQGNSA. The CDR3 runs to 19 residues. The trim removed 4 bases at V and 2 bases at J, leaving 16 bases unmatched. The CDR3 is CASSSRGSGGGKVPYEQYF. As DNA, the CDR3 is TGTGCCAGCAGCTCCAGGGGTAGCGGGGGGGGAAAGGTTCCCTACGAGCAGTACTTC.

This chain uses TRBV5-1 with TRBJ2-5; D is perhaps TRBD1 (6 bases). Germline V gene data show CDR1 as SGHRS and CDR2 as YFSETQ. Trimming stripped 0 bases from V and 9 bases from J, with 12 bases between. This CDR3 spans 13 amino acids. CDR3 region: CASSLEGEGAQYF. The CDR3 DNA follows: TGCGCCAGCAGCTTGGAGGGGGAAGGGGCCCAGTACTTC.

The V gene is TRBV5-1, the J gene TRBJ2-5; TRBD1 matches 12 bases. The CDR3 covers 13 residues. Germline values: CDR1 SGHRS, CDR2 YFSETQ. The trim removed 5 bases at V and 8 bases at J, leaving 4 bases unmatched. CDR3: CASSRGQGATQYF. The CDR3 DNA reads as TGCGCCAGCAGTAGGGGACAGGGGGCTACCCAGTACTTC.

The chain is built from TRBV6-5 and TRBJ2-1, with TRBD2 matching over 12 bases. The CDR3 sequence is 15 residues long. Germline V CDR1 and CDR2: MNHEY, SVGAGI. V gave up 6 bases and J gave up 6 bases; unmatched junction bases: 6. The CDR3 spells CASRILAGGPNEQFF. The CDR3 DNA reads as TGTGCCAGCAGGATACTAGCGGGGGGTCCCAATGAGCAGTTCTTC.

Concerning this clone itself: Other nucleotide sequences from this sample produce the same CDR3. V and J are TRBV5-6 and TRBJ2-7; 9 bases align to TRBD2. The CDR3 spans 15 residues. From germline, CDR1 is SGHDT and CDR2 YYEEEE. V shed 0 bases and J 3 bases; nucleotides not matched to a gene: 4. The CDR3 region has the DNA TGTGCCAGCAGCTTGGTCCCTAGCGGGGACTACGAGCAGTACTTC. Its protein is CASSLVPSGDYEQYF.

The chain uses TRBV29-1 and TRBJ1-3, with 9 bases fitting TRBD1. With V trimmed by 6 bases and J by 4 bases, 7 bases remained unmatched. The CDR3 runs to 14 residues. CDR1 SQVTM and CDR2 ANQGSEA come from the germline V gene. CDR3 amino acids: CSVGTGPYGNTIYF. CDR3 DNA sequence: TGCAGCGTCGGGACAGGGCCCTACGGAAACACCATATATTTT.

This chain connects TRBV6-5 to TRBJ2-5, with D perhaps TRBD2 (6 bases). Germline V gives CDR1 MNHEY, CDR2 SVGAGI. The CDR3 has 15 amino acids. Trimming cost V 4 bases and J 1 base, with 13 bases left between them. As DNA, the CDR3 is TGTGCCAGCAGTTCGTCCTTAGCGGTCCAAGAGACCCAGTACTTC. Translation: CASSSSLAVQETQYF.

The chain uses TRBV4-1 and TRBJ2-7; the match to TRBD1 covers 11 bases. J gave up 4 bases and V 4 bases, and 12 bases lay outside the gene matches. CDR3 length: 17 amino acids. The germline V gene has CDR1 MGHRA and CDR2 YSYEKL. CDR3 sequence reads: CASSPHGGTGGRYEQYF. The CDR3 DNA reads as TGCGCCAGCAGCCCCCATGGGGGGACAGGGGGGAGGTACGAGCAGTACTTC.

The chain is built from TRBV19 and TRBJ1-4; D not certain. CDR1 and CDR2 from the germline V gene are LNHDA and SQIVND (reference sequence). The CDR3 is 15 amino acids. The germline V and J ends were trimmed by 4 bases and 0 bases, with 9 bases remaining between them. The CDR3 DNA reads TGTGCCAGTAGTACCCGGGCCTCAACTAATGAAAAACTGTTTTTT. Its protein is CASSTRASTNEKLFF. Full variable domain (missing parts from reference TRBV19 and TRBJ1-4): DGGITQSPKYLFRKEGQNVTLSCEQNLNHDAMYWYRQDPGQGLRLIYYSQIVNDFQKGDIAEGYSVSREKKESFPLTVTSAQKNPTAFYLCASSTRASTNEKLFFGSGTQLSVL.

The chain carries TRBV2 and TRBJ2-1; possible D gene TRBD2, 7 bases. V was pared by 1 base and J by 5 bases, with 12 bases between. This CDR3 is built from 15 residues. Per the germline V gene, CDR1 is SNHLY and CDR2 is FYNNEI. In DNA form, the CDR3 reads TGTGCCAGCAGTGAAGAAGGGGGGGGTAACAATGAGCAGTTCTTC. It is translated as CASSEEGGGNNEQFF.